This T cell receptor beta chain was sequenced in a study of T cells in Graves' hyperthyroidism and ophthalmopathy. CDR1 and CDR2 (germline): SGHDN, FVKESK. Trimming cost V 1 base and J 3 bases, with 13 bases left between them. The CDR3 runs to 16 residues. Active moderate-to-severe ophthalmopathy, Clinical Activity Score at least 3, NOSPECS at least 4, under 3 months' duration. TCR beta CDR3 regions were amplified from RNA. Researchers ran a first-round RT-PCR on the TCR CDR3 using the HTBI primer set. One entry per CDR3 protein results from TCRdb running MiXCR on the multiplex PCR reads. The table shows hundreds of thousands of distinct CDR3 sequences, with over 12% occurring only once. This clonotype appeared many times.

This TCR was recovered from a man younger than 35 with Graves' ophthalmopathy. Material for sequencing was blood. The gene calls are TRBV14 and TRBJ2-1; TRBD1 might be the D (7 bases). The CDR3 region has the DNA TGTGCCAGCAGCCAAGTAGGAGGGGACAGCTACAATGAGCAGTTCTTC. Residues: CASSQVGGDSYNEQFF.